This TCR beta chain was sequenced in a study of blood T cell repertoires in COVID-19. TCRdb keeps only in-frame clones here, not all; method: immunoSEQ multiplex PCR. The sample shows about 320,000 clones, 90% to 95% of them seen only once. The sequence was collected from a woman aged 25 to 39 who had been exposed to COVID-19. Sequenced material: PBMCs or T cells enriched from blood (not recorded which).

The CDR3 protein is CASSPRTGTTYEQYF. For the CDR3, the DNA is TGCGCCAGCAGCCCGCGGACAGGGACGACCTACGAGCAGTACTTC. The chain couples TRBV4-1 to TRBJ2-7, with TRBD1 identical over 8 bases. From germline, CDR1 is MGHRA and CDR2 YSYEKL. There are 15 residues in the CDR3. V shed 4 bases and J 2 bases; nucleotides not matched to a gene: 7.